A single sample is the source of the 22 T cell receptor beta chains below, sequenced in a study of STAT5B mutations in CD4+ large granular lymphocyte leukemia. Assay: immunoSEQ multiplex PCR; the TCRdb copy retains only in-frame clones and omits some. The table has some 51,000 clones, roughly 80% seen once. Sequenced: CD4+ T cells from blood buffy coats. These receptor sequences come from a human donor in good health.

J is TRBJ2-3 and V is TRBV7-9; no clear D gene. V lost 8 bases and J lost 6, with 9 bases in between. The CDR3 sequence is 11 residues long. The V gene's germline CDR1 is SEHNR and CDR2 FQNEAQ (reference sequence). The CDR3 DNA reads TGTGCCAGCGGGCCCGGGGATACGCAGTATTTT. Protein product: CASGPGDTQYF. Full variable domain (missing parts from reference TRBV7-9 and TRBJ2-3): DTGVSQNPRHKITKRGQNVTFRCDPISEHNRLYWYRQTLGQGPEFLTYFQNEAQLEKSRLLSDRFSAERPKGSFSTLEIQRTEQGDSAMYLCASGPGDTQYFGPGTRLTVL.

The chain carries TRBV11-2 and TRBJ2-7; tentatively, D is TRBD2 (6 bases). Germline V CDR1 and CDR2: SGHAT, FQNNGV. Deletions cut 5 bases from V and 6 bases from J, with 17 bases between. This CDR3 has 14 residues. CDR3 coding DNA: TGTGCCAGCAGCACCATTTTAGCGGCGTTCGAGCAGTACTTC. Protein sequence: CASSTILAAFEQYF.

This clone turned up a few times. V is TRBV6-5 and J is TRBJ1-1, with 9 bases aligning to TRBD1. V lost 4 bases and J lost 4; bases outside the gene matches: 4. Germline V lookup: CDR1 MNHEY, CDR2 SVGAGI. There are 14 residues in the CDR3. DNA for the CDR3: TGTGCCAGCAGTTTGGGACAGGGCGGCACTGAAGCTTTCTTT. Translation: CASSLGQGGTEAFF.

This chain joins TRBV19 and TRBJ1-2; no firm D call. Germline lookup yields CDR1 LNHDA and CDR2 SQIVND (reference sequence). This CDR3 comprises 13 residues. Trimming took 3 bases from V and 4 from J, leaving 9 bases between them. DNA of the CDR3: TGTGCCAGTAGTATTCCGGCCCGCTATGGCTACACCTTC. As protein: CASSIPARYGYTF.

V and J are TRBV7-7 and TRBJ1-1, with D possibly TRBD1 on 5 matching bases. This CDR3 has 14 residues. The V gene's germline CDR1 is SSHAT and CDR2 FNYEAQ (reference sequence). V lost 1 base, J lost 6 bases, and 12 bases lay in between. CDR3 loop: CASSLGGPGAEAFF. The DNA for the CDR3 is TGTGCCAGCAGCTTAGGGGGACCGGGAGCTGAAGCTTTCTTT.

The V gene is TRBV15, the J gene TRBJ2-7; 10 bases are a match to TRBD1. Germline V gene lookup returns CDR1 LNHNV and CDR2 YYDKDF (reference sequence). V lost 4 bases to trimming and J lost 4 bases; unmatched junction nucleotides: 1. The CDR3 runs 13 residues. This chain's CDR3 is CATSKGQGYEQYF. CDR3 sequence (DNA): TGTGCCACCAGCAAGGGACAGGGGTACGAGCAGTACTTC.

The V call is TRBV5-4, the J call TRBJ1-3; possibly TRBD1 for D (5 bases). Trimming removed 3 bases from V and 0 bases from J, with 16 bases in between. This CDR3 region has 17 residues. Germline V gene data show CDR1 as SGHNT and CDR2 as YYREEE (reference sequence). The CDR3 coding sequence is TGTGCCAGCAGCTCGGGGCCTTACAGGAACTCTGGAAACACCATATATTTT. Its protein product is CASSSGPYRNSGNTIYF.

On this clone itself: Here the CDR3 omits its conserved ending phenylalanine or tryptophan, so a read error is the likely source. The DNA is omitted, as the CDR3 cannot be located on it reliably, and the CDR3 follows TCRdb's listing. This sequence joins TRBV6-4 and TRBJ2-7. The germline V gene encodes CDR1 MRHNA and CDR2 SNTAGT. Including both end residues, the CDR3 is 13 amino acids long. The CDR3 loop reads CASLTRAQLRDNI.

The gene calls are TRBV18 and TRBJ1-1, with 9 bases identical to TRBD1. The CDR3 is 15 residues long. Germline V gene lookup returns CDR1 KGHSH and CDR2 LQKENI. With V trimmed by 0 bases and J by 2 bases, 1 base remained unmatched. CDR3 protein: CASSPPDRGNTEAFF. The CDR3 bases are TGTGCCAGCTCACCACCGGACAGGGGAAACACTGAAGCTTTCTTT.

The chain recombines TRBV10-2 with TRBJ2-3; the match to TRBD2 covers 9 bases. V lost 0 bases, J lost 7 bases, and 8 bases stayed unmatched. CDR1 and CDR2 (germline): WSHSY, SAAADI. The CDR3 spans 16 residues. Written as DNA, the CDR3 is TGCGCCAGCAGTGAGTCGGGCGGGAGGGCATTAAATACGCAGTATTTT. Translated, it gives CASSESGGRALNTQYF.

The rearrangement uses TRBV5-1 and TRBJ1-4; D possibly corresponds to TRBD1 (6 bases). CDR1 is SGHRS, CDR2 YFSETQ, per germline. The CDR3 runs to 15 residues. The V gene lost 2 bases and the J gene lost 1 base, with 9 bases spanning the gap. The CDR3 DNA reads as TGCGCCAGCAGCTTCGGACAGATAACTAATGAAAAACTGTTTTTT. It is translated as CASSFGQITNEKLFF.

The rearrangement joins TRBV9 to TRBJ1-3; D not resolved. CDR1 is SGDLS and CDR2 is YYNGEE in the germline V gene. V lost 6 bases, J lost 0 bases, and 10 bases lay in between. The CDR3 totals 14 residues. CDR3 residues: CASNYPPSGNTIYF. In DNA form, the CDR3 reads TGTGCCAGCAACTACCCGCCCTCTGGAAACACCATATATTTT.

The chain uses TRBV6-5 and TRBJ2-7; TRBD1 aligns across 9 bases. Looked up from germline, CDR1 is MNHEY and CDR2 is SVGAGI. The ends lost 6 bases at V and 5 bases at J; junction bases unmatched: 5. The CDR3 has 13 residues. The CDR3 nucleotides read TGTGCCAGCAGCCGGGACAGGGTTAACGAGCAGTACTTC. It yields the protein CASSRDRVNEQYF.

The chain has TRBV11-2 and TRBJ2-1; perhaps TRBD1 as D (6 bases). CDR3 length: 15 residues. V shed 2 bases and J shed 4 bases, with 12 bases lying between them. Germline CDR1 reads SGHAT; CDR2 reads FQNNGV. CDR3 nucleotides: TGTGCCAGCAGCTTATCGACAGGCGATTACAATGAGCAGTTCTTC. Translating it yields CASSLSTGDYNEQFF.

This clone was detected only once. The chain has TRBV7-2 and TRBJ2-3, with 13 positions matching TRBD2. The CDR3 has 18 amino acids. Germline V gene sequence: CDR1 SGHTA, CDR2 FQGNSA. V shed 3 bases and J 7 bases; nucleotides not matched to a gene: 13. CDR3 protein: CASSFGTSGARWGNTQYF. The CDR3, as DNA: TGTGCCAGCAGCTTCGGGACTAGCGGGGCCCGATGGGGGAATACGCAGTATTTT.

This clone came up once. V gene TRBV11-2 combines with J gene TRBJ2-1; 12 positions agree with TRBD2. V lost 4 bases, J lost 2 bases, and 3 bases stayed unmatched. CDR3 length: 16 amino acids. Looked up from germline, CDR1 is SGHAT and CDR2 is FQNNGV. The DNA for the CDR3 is TGTGCCAGCAGCTCCTCTAGCGGGGGGGCCTACAATGAGCAGTTCTTC. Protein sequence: CASSSSSGGAYNEQFF. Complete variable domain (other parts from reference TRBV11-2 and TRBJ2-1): EAGVAQSPRYKIIEKRQSVAFWCNPISGHATLYWYQQILGQGPKLLIQFQNNGVVDDSQLPKDRFSAERLKGVDSTLKIQPAKLEDSAVYLCASSSSSGGAYNEQFFGPGTRLTVL.

The CDR3 DNA reads TGTGCCAGCAGTTACAAACAAGAGGACAGCCCGTACTTC. As protein: CASSYKQEDSPYF. The rearrangement uses TRBV6-5 and TRBJ2-7; D is perhaps TRBD1 (6 bases). The CDR3 is 13 residues long. Germline loops: CDR1 MNHEY, CDR2 SVGAGI. Trimming took off 2 bases at V and 12 bases at J, with 17 bases between the two ends.

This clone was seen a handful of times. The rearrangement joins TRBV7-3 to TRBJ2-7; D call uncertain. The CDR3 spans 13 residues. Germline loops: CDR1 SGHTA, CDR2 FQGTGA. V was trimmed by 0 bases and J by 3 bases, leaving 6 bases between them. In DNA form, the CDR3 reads TGTGCCAGCAGCTTAACTCCCAGCTACGAGCAGTACTTC. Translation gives CASSLTPSYEQYF.

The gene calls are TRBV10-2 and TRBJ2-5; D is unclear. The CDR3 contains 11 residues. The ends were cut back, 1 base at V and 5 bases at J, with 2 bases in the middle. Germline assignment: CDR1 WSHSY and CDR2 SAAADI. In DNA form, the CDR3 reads TGCGCCAGCAGTGAGTATGAGACCCAGTACTTC. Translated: CASSEYETQYF.

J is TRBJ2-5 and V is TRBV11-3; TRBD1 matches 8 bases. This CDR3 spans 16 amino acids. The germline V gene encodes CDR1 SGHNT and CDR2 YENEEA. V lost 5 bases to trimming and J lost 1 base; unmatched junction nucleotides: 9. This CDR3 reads CASSPRDRIFQETQYF. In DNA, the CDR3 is TGTGCCAGCAGCCCCCGGGACAGGATCTTCCAAGAGACCCAGTACTTC.

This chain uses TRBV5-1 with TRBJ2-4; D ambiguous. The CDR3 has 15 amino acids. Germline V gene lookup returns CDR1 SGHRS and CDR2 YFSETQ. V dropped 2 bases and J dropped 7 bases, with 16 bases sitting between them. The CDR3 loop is CASSFSLPRKNIQYF. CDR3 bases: TGCGCCAGCAGCTTTTCCTTACCTAGGAAGAACATTCAGTACTTC.

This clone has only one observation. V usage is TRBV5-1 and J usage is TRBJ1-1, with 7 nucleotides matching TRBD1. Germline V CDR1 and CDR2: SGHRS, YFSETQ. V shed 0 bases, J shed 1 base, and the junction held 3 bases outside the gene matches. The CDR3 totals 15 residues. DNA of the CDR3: TGCGCCAGCAGCTTGGCAGGGGGTAGGAACACTGAAGCTTTCTTT. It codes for CASSLAGGRNTEAFF. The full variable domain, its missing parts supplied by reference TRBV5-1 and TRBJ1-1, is KAGVTQTPRYLIKTRGQQVTLSCSPISGHRSVSWYQQTPGQGLQFLFEYFSETQRNKGNFPGRFSGRQFSNSRSEMNVSTLELGDSALYLCASSLAGGRNTEAFFGQGTRLTVV.